Included here is one T cell receptor (beta chain) sequence, with context. Its cognate antigen has yet to be identified. One base away there is no much larger clone; base qualities are not given. The data stem from a study of control samples from healthy donors and cancer patients (TCRdb year 2020). The germline V gene supplies CDR1 SGHAT and CDR2 FQNNGV. Trimming takes 3 bases from V and 9 bases from J, and the germline ends sit 18 bases apart. CDR3 length: 16 amino acids, cysteine to phenylalanine. Just the 48-base CDR3 DNA is kept, in frame starting at base 1. Receptor amplification or capture employed the immunoSEQ multiplex PCR assay. TCRdb limited this immuneACCESS table to in-frame rearrangements with V and J called. A share of clones is missing; checked studies link under half to unresolved V genes, and the rest is unexplained. The sample has 69,000 or so clones on record, about 94% of them singletons. Of the sample, approximately 2.8% is held by the ten largest clones.

Sequencing used blood. The V and J genes are TRBV11-2 and TRBJ1-6; possibly the D gene is TRBD1, per 5 matching bases. This TCR derives from a woman in her twenties or thirties in good health. The bases are TGTGCCAGCAGCTTCTTGACCGGGACGGGATTTTCACCCCTCCACTTT. It translates as CASSFLTGTGFSPLHF.